This paragraph reports one T cell receptor beta chain. In the same sample, other DNA sequences code for this CDR3. This record comes from a study of glioma-infiltrating T cells after dendritic cell vaccination. Study background: Monocyte-derived dendritic cells, cultured approximately 7 days with IL-4 and GM-CSF, were pulsed with autologous tumor lysate.

Stated time point: after dendritic cell vaccination, including at tumor progression/relapse. Patients had residual fresh-frozen tumor tissue and more than two years of survival data. No glioblastoma patient carried an isocitrate dehydrogenase mutation. Profiled with immunoSEQ multiplex PCR; TCRdb holds only in-frame clones, not every one. The sample carries some 90,000 clones, 75% to 90% recorded once. Germline V gene data show CDR1 as SQVTM and CDR2 as ANQGSEA. The CDR3 length is 13 residues. V lost 6 bases, J lost 4 bases, and 6 bases stayed unmatched. The receptor was isolated from a human donor with glioblastoma. The rearrangement joins TRBV29-1 to TRBJ1-5; 7 nucleotides match TRBD1. The sequences come from blood, collected after dendritic cell vaccination. The DNA for the CDR3 is TGCAGCGTAAAAACAGGGGTTAATCAGCCCCAGCATTTT. Translating it yields CSVKTGVNQPQHF.